This T cell receptor (beta chain) is from a study of T cells in Graves' hyperthyroidism and ophthalmopathy. Ophthalmopathy cases scored 3 or more on the Clinical Activity Score and 4 or more on NOSPECS grade, with duration below 3 months. Researchers barred patients who had uncontrolled infection, other autoimmune disease, pregnancy or lactation. It was 8.5 to 10 ml of fresh peripheral blood that supplied the PBMCs. This clonotype occurred a few times. Its antigen remains unidentified. Germline V CDR1 and CDR2: SGHNT, YYREEE (reference sequence). Trimming pared 4 bases from V and 1 base from J, leaving 15 bases between. The CDR3 is 16 amino acids. General study findings and limits: Ophthalmopathy was predicted by the model a median of about 6.7 months ahead of onset.

Amplification targeted TCR beta CDR3 regions from RNA transcripts. A first-round RT-PCR of the TCR CDR3 used the HTBI primer set. TCRdb processed the multiplex PCR reads anew with MiXCR; each CDR3 protein has one entry. In the table there are approximately 400,000 distinct CDR3 sequences, about 14% of which are singletons. The sequence was obtained from a man aged 50-60 years with Graves' ophthalmopathy. The chain couples TRBV5-4 to TRBJ2-4, with D hard to call. What was sequenced was blood. The CDR3 DNA is TGTGCCAGCAGCGACGGAGTCGGTCTGGCCAAAAACATTCAGTACTTC. Protein product: CASSDGVGLAKNIQYF.